The 30 T cell receptor beta chains below come from one sample, sequenced in a study of blood T cells in healthy people across ages. Next came a second PCR, run for about 7 to 12 cycles, which used a sample-barcoded 5' primer along with a J-beta primer mix. One entry per CDR3 protein results from TCRdb running MiXCR on the 5' RACE reads. The table shows approximately 900,000 distinct CDR3 sequences, with around 46% occurring only once. Sequencing used blood. The receptors stem from a man aged 25 to 40 in good health.

The V call is TRBV20-1, the J call TRBJ2-3; TRBD2 matches at 12 bases. V gave up 5 bases and J gave up 5 bases; unmatched junction bases: 11. CDR1 and CDR2 (germline): DFQATT, SNEGSKA (reference sequence). The CDR3 is made up of 16 amino acids. The CDR3 DNA follows: TGCAGTGCTGGCCCGGGACTAGCGGGTCGTGAAGATACGCAGTATTTT. Encoded protein: CSAGPGLAGREDTQYF.

J is TRBJ2-1 and V is TRBV11-1; D gene uncertain. V was clipped by 0 bases and J by 8 bases, with 11 bases between them. From germline, CDR1 is SGHAT and CDR2 FQDESV (reference sequence). This CDR3 spans 14 amino acids. The CDR3 DNA follows: TGTGCCAGCAGCTTAGCACTGACCATCGATGAGCAGTTCTTC. Translating it yields CASSLALTIDEQFF.

In this sample, this clonotype turned up a few times. The rearrangement joins TRBV2 to TRBJ2-2, with a possible D match to TRBD1 (6 bases). Germline CDR1 is SNHLY and CDR2 is FYNNEI. The V gene lost 7 bases and the J gene lost 0 bases, with 15 bases spanning the gap. CDR3 size: 16 residues. The CDR3, as DNA: TGTGCCAGCAAGGCCGCCGGGACACCGAACACCGGGGAGCTGTTTTTT. Its protein is CASKAAGTPNTGELFF.

In nucleotides, the CDR3 is TGTGCCAGCAGCTTTAATACGGGAGTCACTGAAAAACTGTTTTTT. It specifies CASSFNTGVTEKLFF. V and J are TRBV7-2 and TRBJ1-4; unclear D gene. V lost 3 bases and J lost 7, with 15 bases in between. The CDR3 has 15 amino acids. The germline gives CDR1 SGHTA, CDR2 FQGNSA.

As concerns this clonotype: The junction differs from germline at one of its ends, possibly a read error. The chain employs TRBV7-7 and TRBJ2-5; D is undetermined. This CDR3 has 14 amino acids. CDR1 SSHAT and CDR2 FNYEAQ come from the germline V gene (reference sequence). The CDR3 here is CASSTYGSWNEQYF. The CDR3 region has the DNA TGTGCTAGCAGCACATACGGATCCTGGAATGAGCAGTACTTC.

This chain uses TRBV10-3 with TRBJ2-3; D unresolved. V was clipped by 6 bases and J by 2 bases, with 15 bases between them. Looked up from germline, CDR1 is ENHRY and CDR2 is SYGVKD. The CDR3 is 15 amino acids. CDR3 sequence reads: CAIRDQALITDTQYF. The CDR3 bases are TGTGCCATCAGGGACCAAGCCCTCATCACAGATACGCAGTATTTT.

This clonotype was seen repeatedly, ten times or more. The CDR3 nucleotides are TGCGCCAGCAGCCCGACAGGTTCCCAGCAGTACTTC. Translation gives CASSPTGSQQYF. The rearrangement joins TRBV4-1 to TRBJ2-5; D perhaps matches TRBD1 (6 bases). Germline V gene lookup returns CDR1 MGHRA and CDR2 YSYEKL. The V end lost 4 bases, the J end lost 11 bases, and 14 bases lay between the germline ends. CDR3 size: 12 residues.

This clonotype was counted between two and nine times. The genes are TRBV29-1 and TRBJ2-1; TRBD2 agrees at 8 bases. J lost 3 bases, V lost 4 bases, and 2 bases had no gene match. Germline V gene lookup returns CDR1 SQVTM and CDR2 ANQGSEA. The CDR3 runs to 13 residues. The CDR3 DNA sequence: TGCAGCGTTGCGGGGGGGCGCTACAATGAGCAGTTCTTC. It is translated as CSVAGGRYNEQFF.

This chain connects TRBV20-1 to TRBJ2-7; TRBD1 matches 8 bases. The CDR3 covers 14 residues. Trimming took 0 bases from V and 4 from J; bases not matched to a gene: 5. The V gene's germline CDR1 is DFQATT and CDR2 SNEGSKA (reference sequence). The CDR3 region is CSARDSRGQYEQYF. The CDR3 nucleotides read TGCAGTGCTAGAGATTCCAGGGGGCAATACGAGCAGTACTTC.

The table lists this clonotype with a few counts. This sequence joins TRBV7-2 and TRBJ2-1, with unresolved D. With 5 bases removed from V and 0 bases from J, the gap between germline ends came to 11 bases. There are 15 residues in the CDR3. The germline V gene has CDR1 SGHTA and CDR2 FQGNSA. The CDR3 sequence is CASSPTSLSYNEQFF. The CDR3 region has the DNA TGTGCCAGCAGCCCCACTTCCCTCTCCTACAATGAGCAGTTCTTC. The full variable domain, completed using reference TRBV7-2 and TRBJ2-1, is GAGVSQSPSNKVTEKGKDVELRCDPISGHTALYWYRQSLGQGLEFLIYFQGNSAPDKSGLPSDRFSAERTGGSVSTLTIQRTQQEDSAVYLCASSPTSLSYNEQFFGPGTRLTVL.

This chain links TRBV7-9 with TRBJ2-3; 9 nucleotides align to TRBD1. This CDR3 is 16 amino acids long. Germline CDR1 is SEHNR and CDR2 is FQNEAQ (reference sequence). The ends lost 6 bases at V and 2 bases at J; junction bases unmatched: 9. The CDR3 loop reads CASSQAGTGPTDTQYF. The CDR3 region has the DNA TGTGCCAGCAGTCAAGCCGGGACAGGGCCCACAGATACGCAGTATTTT.

This clonotype was counted a few times. This chain joins TRBV24-1 and TRBJ2-1, with D perhaps matching TRBD1 (6 bases). This CDR3 spans 14 amino acids. V lost 3 bases and J lost 6, with 11 bases in between. Germline values: CDR1 KGHDR, CDR2 SFDVKD. CDR3 DNA: TGTGCCACCAGTGATCCGACAGGAGGCAATGAGCAGTTCTTC. Translation: CATSDPTGGNEQFF.

The chain couples TRBV6-5 to TRBJ2-5; the D call may be TRBD1 or TRBD2 (5 bases each). V lost 3 bases and J lost 2, with 13 bases in between. The germline gives CDR1 MNHEY, CDR2 SVGAGI. The CDR3 is made up of 15 amino acids. The CDR3 coding sequence is TGTGCCAGCAGTTATCCGGGACCCACACAAGAGACCCAGTACTTC. Translated, it gives CASSYPGPTQETQYF.

V and J are TRBV7-2 and TRBJ2-1, with D perhaps TRBD1 (6 bases). The germline V gene encodes CDR1 SGHTA and CDR2 FQGNSA. V shed 1 base and J shed 6 bases, with 13 bases lying between them. This CDR3 is 15 amino acids long. CDR3 loop: CASSLGGRGINEQFF. The CDR3, as DNA: TGTGCCAGCAGCTTAGGGGGCAGGGGAATCAATGAGCAGTTCTTC. Complete variable domain (other parts from reference TRBV7-2 and TRBJ2-1): GAGVSQSPSNKVTEKGKDVELRCDPISGHTALYWYRQSLGQGLEFLIYFQGNSAPDKSGLPSDRFSAERTGGSVSTLTIQRTQQEDSAVYLCASSLGGRGINEQFFGPGTRLTVL.

This clonotype appeared a few times. This rearrangement joins TRBV29-1 to TRBJ2-7; D may be TRBD2 (5 bases). This CDR3 spans 13 amino acids. CDR1 SQVTM and CDR2 ANQGSEA come from the germline V gene. V was trimmed by 4 bases and J by 3 bases, leaving 13 bases between them. The CDR3 region has the DNA TGCAGCGTTGTTCTAGCAGCTTACTACGAGCAGTACTTC. It yields the protein CSVVLAAYYEQYF.

This clonotype showed up just a few times. The chain is built from TRBV5-1 and TRBJ2-7, with 7 nucleotides matching TRBD2. With V trimmed by 3 bases and J by 2 bases, 5 bases remained unmatched. The CDR3 contains 14 residues. CDR1 is SGHRS, CDR2 YFSETQ, per germline. The CDR3 protein is CASSSSGAPYEQYF. The DNA of the CDR3 is TGCGCCAGCAGCTCCAGCGGGGCGCCCTACGAGCAGTACTTC. The full variable domain, completed using reference TRBV5-1 and TRBJ2-7, is KAGVTQTPRYLIKTRGQQVTLSCSPISGHRSVSWYQQTPGQGLQFLFEYFSETQRNKGNFPGRFSGRQFSNSRSEMNVSTLELGDSALYLCASSSSGAPYEQYFGPGTRLTVT.

A few counts support this clonotype. This chain links TRBV6-5 with TRBJ2-3; 9 bases are a match to TRBD1. This CDR3 contains 14 residues. The germline V gene encodes CDR1 MNHEY and CDR2 SVGAGI. Losses at the gene ends were 6 bases for V and 10 bases for J; bases not matched to a gene: 11. The CDR3 DNA sequence: TGTGCCAGCAGAAGCCCGGGACAGGGCGGGGCGCAGTATTTT. Translated: CASRSPGQGGAQYF.

Only a few counts were recorded for this clonotype. The chain employs TRBV7-9 and TRBJ1-5, with 8 bases matching TRBD1. Per germline, CDR1 SEHNR and CDR2 FQNEAQ (reference sequence). The CDR3 totals 14 residues. With 4 bases clipped from V and 5 bases from J, the junction kept 4 bases outside the gene matches. The chain's CDR3 is CASSYQGADQPQHF. For the CDR3, the DNA is TGTGCCAGCAGCTATCAGGGGGCCGATCAGCCCCAGCATTTT.

Note on this clonotype: Germline and junction disagree at one end, which may indicate a read error. The J gene is TRBJ1-2, the V gene TRBV6-6, with 7 bases fitting TRBD1. The CDR3 contains 14 residues. Germline V gene lookup returns CDR1 MNHNY and CDR2 SVGAGI (reference sequence). This CDR3 reads CASTYSGGGYGYTF. The CDR3 region has the DNA TGTGCCAGCACTTACTCAGGGGGTGGCTATGGCTACACCTTC.

The chain has TRBV3-1 and TRBJ2-7; D gene unclear. The germline V and J ends were trimmed by 6 bases and 3 bases, with 18 bases remaining between them. CDR1 is LGHDT, CDR2 YNNKEL, per germline (reference sequence). The CDR3 loop spans 15 amino acids. The CDR3: CASSALTSGIYEQYF. As DNA, the CDR3 is TGTGCCAGCAGTGCTCTGACCAGTGGCATCTACGAGCAGTACTTC.

The sample holds a few counts of this clonotype. The chain is built from TRBV10-3 and TRBJ1-2; D not resolved. Germline V lookup: CDR1 ENHRY, CDR2 SYGVKD. The CDR3 runs to 15 residues. Trimming removed 5 bases at V and 3 bases at J, with 16 bases between. CDR3 in amino acids: CAISRNRAYDYGYTF. The CDR3 coding sequence is TGTGCCATCAGTCGGAACCGGGCCTACGACTATGGCTACACCTTC.

The V and J genes are TRBV6-2 or TRBV6-3 and TRBJ2-5; 11 bases are shared with TRBD2. Germline lookup yields CDR1 MNHEY and CDR2 SVGEGT. Trimming removed 4 bases from V and 5 bases from J; junction bases left unmatched: 6. This CDR3 is 15 amino acids long. CDR3 residues: CASSFVTSGDETQYF. DNA of the CDR3: TGTGCCAGCAGTTTCGTGACTAGCGGGGACGAGACCCAGTACTTC.

Relative to its sample, this clonotype is medium-sized (0.01 to 0.1%). This chain joins TRBV6-2 or TRBV6-3 and TRBJ1-2, with 10 bases aligning to TRBD1. Germline trimming cut 6 bases from V and 2 bases from J; bases unmatched to any gene: 6. CDR3 length: 15 residues. The germline CDR1 and CDR2 sequences are MNHEY and SVGEGT. The CDR3 DNA sequence: TGTGCCAGCAGACCAAGGACAGGGGGAAACTATGGCTACACCTTC. Residues: CASRPRTGGNYGYTF.

The chain employs TRBV20-1 and TRBJ2-3; D call uncertain. The CDR3 is 11 amino acids. Germline V lookup: CDR1 DFQATT, CDR2 SNEGSKA (reference sequence). V was shortened by 6 bases and J by 6 bases, with 10 bases between the two germline ends. This CDR3 is CSAPERDTQYF. The CDR3 DNA reads TGCAGTGCCCCTGAACGGGATACGCAGTATTTT.

This chain uses TRBV29-1 with TRBJ2-1; 7 bases fit TRBD1. The CDR3 consists of 12 residues. CDR1 and CDR2 from the germline V gene are SQVTM and ANQGSEA. CDR3 protein: CSQGEPNNEQFF. The CDR3 DNA reads TGCAGTCAGGGGGAACCAAACAATGAGCAGTTCTTC.

This rearrangement joins TRBV7-2 to TRBJ2-5, with D perhaps TRBD2 (6 bases). With the DNA end fitting TRBJ2-7 better, the J assignment may be wrong. CDR3 size: 17 residues. From germline, CDR1 is SGHTA and CDR2 FQGNSA. CDR3 coding DNA: TGTGCCAGCAGCTTAACAGAGCGGCTGACACGGGGAGGCGAGCAGTACTTC. Its protein is CASSLTERLTRGGEQYF.

Concerning this clonotype itself: This may arise from a read error, as a much more abundant clone is one base away. This chain links TRBV7-9 with TRBJ2-7, with D unresolved. This CDR3 comprises 17 residues. V gave up 1 base and J gave up 0 bases, with 16 bases separating them. Germline V CDR1 and CDR2: SEHNR, FQNEAQ (reference sequence). Written as DNA, the CDR3 is TGTGCCAGCAGCTTAGAATCTGGGTGGTGGGGCTCCTACGAGCAGTACTTC. This translates into CASSLESGWWGSYEQYF.

In this sample, this clonotype turned up a few times. The rearrangement links TRBV15 to TRBJ1-2; D is perhaps TRBD1 (6 bases). The germline V gene encodes CDR1 LNHNV and CDR2 YYDKDF (reference sequence). V was trimmed by 0 bases and J by 7 bases, leaving 15 bases between them. The CDR3 length is 15 residues. The CDR3, as DNA: TGTGCCACCAGCAGAGAAAAGGCAGGGGATCGTGGCTACACCTTC. Protein: CATSREKAGDRGYTF.

The chain recombines TRBV7-9 with TRBJ1-1; no clear D gene. Trimming took off 4 bases at V and 0 bases at J, with 15 bases between the two ends. The CDR3 consists of 16 residues. Germline V gene lookup returns CDR1 SEHNR and CDR2 FQNEAQ (reference sequence). The CDR3 nucleotides are TGTGCCAGCAGCTCCCCATTGGGCTCCATGAACACTGAAGCTTTCTTT. Amino acid sequence: CASSSPLGSMNTEAFF.

The sample holds many counts of this clonotype. The V and J genes are TRBV5-6 and TRBJ2-5, with TRBD1 as a possible D gene (6 bases). Germline CDR1 is SGHDT and CDR2 is YYEEEE. V gave up 7 bases and J gave up 1 base, with 14 bases separating them. There are 14 residues in the CDR3. DNA of the CDR3: TGTGCCAGCTCCTACGGGACACTCCAAGAGACCCAGTACTTC. It yields the protein CASSYGTLQETQYF. The full variable domain, rest sourced from reference TRBV5-6 and TRBJ2-5, is DAGVTQSPTHLIKTRGQQVTLRCSPKSGHDTVSWYQQALGQGPQFIFQYYEEEERQRGNFPDRFSGHQFPNYSSELNVNALLLGDSALYLCASSYGTLQETQYFGPGTRLLVL.